The 8 T cell receptor beta chains listed next were all sequenced from one sample in a study of response to subunit inactivated influenza vaccine. One entry per CDR3 protein, called by TCRdb with MiXCR from the RT-PCR reads. Altogether 530,000 or so distinct CDR3 sequences are present, approximately 24% being singletons, with the ten largest covering around 1.8%. The sample here was CD4+ T cells sorted from PBMCs, taken 4 to 6 days after vaccination. The origin of the receptors is a middle-aged man who received an inactivated influenza vaccine.

This chain connects TRBV12-3 or TRBV12-4 to TRBJ2-2, with TRBD2 matching over 12 bases. With V trimmed by 6 bases and J by 6 bases, 2 bases remained unmatched. The CDR3 extends over 14 amino acids. In DNA, the CDR3 is TGTGCCAGCAGCCTAGCGGGGGGGTCCGGGGAGCTGTTTTTT. Residues: CASSLAGGSGELFF.

This clonotype was counted only a few times. The rearrangement links TRBV7-9 to TRBJ2-3; D possibly uses TRBD1 or TRBD2 (5 bases each). Germline V gene lookup returns CDR1 SEHNR and CDR2 FQNEAQ (reference sequence). This CDR3 region has 15 residues. With 5 bases removed from V and 0 bases from J, the gap between germline ends came to 12 bases. Here the CDR3 DNA reads TGTGCCAGCAGCCGACCGGGACCGAGCACAGATACGCAGTATTTT. Its protein product is CASSRPGPSTDTQYF.

This clonotype has just a few counts. The chain uses TRBV29-1 and TRBJ1-2, with D unclear. From germline, CDR1 is SQVTM and CDR2 ANQGSEA. Trimming took 1 base from V and 0 from J, leaving 9 bases between them. The CDR3 runs 14 residues. The CDR3 loop is CSVEGFQANYGYTF. The CDR3 region has the DNA TGCAGCGTTGAAGGGTTCCAAGCTAACTATGGCTACACCTTC.

This clonotype was seen more than once but under ten times. The chain employs TRBV5-1 and TRBJ2-7, with 9 bases that match TRBD2. V lost 3 bases, J lost 3 bases, and 19 bases stayed unmatched. The germline gives CDR1 SGHRS, CDR2 YFSETQ. The CDR3 runs 19 residues. In nucleotides, the CDR3 is TGCGCCAGCAGCTCAGCGGGAGGACCGGGAAGGGGGGTAATCTACGAGCAGTACTTC. Its translation is CASSSAGGPGRGVIYEQYF.

The genes are TRBV12-3 or TRBV12-4 and TRBJ1-1, with 9 positions matching TRBD1. The CDR3 runs 14 residues. Trimming took 3 bases from V and 4 from J; bases not matched to a gene: 3. CDR3 in amino acids: CASSFQDRGTEAFF. CDR3 nucleotides: TGTGCCAGCAGTTTTCAGGACAGGGGCACTGAAGCTTTCTTT.

The rearrangement uses TRBV12-3 or TRBV12-4 and TRBJ2-1, with 9 bases identical to TRBD2. The CDR3 spans 18 residues. The V segment lost 4 bases and the J segment 0 bases; nucleotides outside the gene matches: 10. The CDR3 bases are TGTGCCAGCAGTTGGGGTAGCGGGGGCCCGAGCTCCTACAATGAGCAGTTCTTC. It yields the protein CASSWGSGGPSSYNEQFF.

This clonotype was seen more than once but under ten times. The chain employs TRBV10-3 and TRBJ1-1; D may be TRBD1 (5 bases). The germline V and J ends were trimmed by 3 bases and 1 base, with 9 bases remaining between them. This CDR3 is built from 14 residues. Germline values: CDR1 ENHRY, CDR2 SYGVKD. CDR3 in DNA: TGTGCCATCAGTGATGGTCAGGGGAACACTGAAGCTTTCTTT. It codes for CAISDGQGNTEAFF.

This clonotype was seen a few times. This chain joins TRBV12-3 or TRBV12-4 and TRBJ2-7, with 13 bases that match TRBD2. J lost 4 bases, V lost 5 bases, and 11 bases had no gene match. The CDR3 totals 17 residues. The CDR3 sequence: CASSTRTSGRLNYEQYF. In nucleotides, the CDR3 is TGTGCCAGCAGTACCAGGACTAGCGGGAGATTAAATTACGAGCAGTACTTC.